This TCR beta chain was retrieved from a study of CD8+ T cells in alopecia areata. The CDR3 covers 20 residues. V lost 5 bases, J lost 3 bases, and 18 bases stayed unmatched. Germline-derived CDR1 and CDR2 are SGHDN and FVKESK. The treatment was: oral pan-JAK inhibitor, 5-10 mg twice daily. This clone was counted only a few times. Extraction and reverse transcription of RNA yielded cDNA as the sequencing template. Some clones are missing from TCRdb's copy, which holds only in-frame ones; the method was immunoSEQ multiplex PCR. This sample has about 100,000 clones, with roughly three fifths found just once.

Sequencing used CD8+ T cells sorted from blood, obtained at week 56, from a patient treated with tofacitinib. The rearrangement joins TRBV14 to TRBJ2-6, with 8 bases fitting TRBD1. This TCR was recovered from a human donor with alopecia areata. This CDR3 reads CASSSTIPGQALGGANVLTF. CDR3 DNA: TGTGCCAGCAGCTCAACCATACCGGGACAGGCTTTAGGTGGGGCCAACGTCCTGACTTTC.